The text below deals with one T cell receptor beta chain. In this sample, this clonotype turned up many times. This receptor's antigen is unknown. Within one base of it there is no much larger clone, and no base qualities were kept. A patient counted as having stable hyperthyroidism if there was no progression to ophthalmopathy within 18 months of follow-up. Hyperthyroidism patients were newly diagnosed, with disease duration under 2 months, and aged 18 to 65 years. Patients with other autoimmune diseases, uncontrolled infections, pregnancy or lactation were excluded from the study. Diagnosis relied on clinical symptoms, serum thyroxine, TRAb, thyroid ultrasound and orbital computed tomography. PBMCs were isolated from more than 9 ml of fresh peripheral blood by Ficoll-Paque density gradient centrifugation. Total RNA was extracted using Trizol reagent, and RNA quality was checked on an Agilent 2100 Bioanalyzer.

TCR beta CDR3 regions were amplified from RNA transcripts for repertoire sequencing. The first round of RT-PCR was done with HTBI primers and the Qiagen OneStep RT-PCR kit, and was followed by a second round of multiplex PCR, then size selection and purification. Sequencing of the libraries was carried out on an Illumina HiSeq2000 in paired-end mode with 100 bp reads. The authors' analysis ran thus. Reads were processed with SOAPnuke, discarding reads with adapters, uncalled bases, mean Phred below 15, or no exact constant-primer or identifier match. COPE v1.2.5 was used to merge high-quality paired reads. Clonotypes were defined as unique nucleotide sequences and were aligned to IMGT TRB V, D and J references using MiTCR v1.1. The analysis was limited to V-J combinations with a frequency above 0.0001, which together covered roughly 99% of the repertoires. A TCR clonal expansion and chaos score per V-J combination was defined as the ratio of F50 clonal expansion to chaos observed in the TCRdist matrix. Welch's t-statistics and random forest were used to reduce the features to about twelve V-J combinations, which were then used as input to a naive Bayes classifier. The similarity between thyroid and blood repertoires was quantified using the Morisita-Horn index. Using fastp trimming at Q25 and MiXCR clonotype assembly, TCRdb reanalyzed the public sequencing data and kept in-frame beta chains. A single entry per CDR3 protein holds the most common genes and DNA from its merged rows. It is TCRdb's table, rather than the study itself, that gives the V and J calls and clone size. The sample yields about 370,000 distinct CDR3 sequences; approximately 17% were counted once. Around 2.4% of the sample is in the top ten clones.

V trim: 6 bases; J trim: 5 bases; unmatched bases: 5. Counted from cysteine to phenylalanine, this CDR3 has 13 amino acids. The sequence is cut down to CDR3 DNA, 39 bases in frame from base 1. The germline V gene yields KGHSH for CDR1 and LQKENI for CDR2. This sample was included in a study of Graves' ophthalmopathy and Graves' hyperthyroidism listed by TCRdb under 2018. With respect to the entire study: Peripheral blood samples were taken at the time of initial diagnosis, before any treatment was given. The study used signatures of the TCR beta repertoire to tell Graves' ophthalmopathy apart from Graves' hyperthyroidism and to predict which patients would progress to ophthalmopathy. In total, some 130 blood samples were TCR-sequenced: approximately 42 ophthalmopathy, roughly 77 hyperthyroidism and some 17 hyperthyroidism-to-ophthalmopathy patients. To explore V-J signatures that distinguish ophthalmopathy from hyperthyroidism, a discovery set of 100 patients was enrolled, made up of 40 to 45 with ophthalmopathy and 55 to 65 with stable hyperthyroidism. For independent validation, a separate cohort was made up of approximately 19 hyperthyroidism patients plus 17 patients who later progressed from hyperthyroidism to ophthalmopathy. In more than five hyperthyroidism patients, the T-cell repertoires found in thyroid tissue were compared with those found in blood. Following sampling, methimazole starting at 30 mg daily was administered to hyperthyroidism patients, and high-dose intravenous methylprednisolone was administered to ophthalmopathy patients. The research as a whole found: Ophthalmopathy was separated from stable hyperthyroidism by the 13-signature model with just under 90% sensitivity and around 81% specificity in cross-validation and with 80%/75% in the test set. In validation, the model predicted ophthalmopathy progression with about 70% sensitivity and around 72% specificity; roughly 12 predicted patients were CT-confirmed with GO in a median of 6.5 months. No statistical method was used to predetermine the sample size, and group allocation was not hidden from the investigators. Among expanded thyroid clonotypes with frequency above 0.001, most also showed up in blood, which suggests that blood repertoires may reflect the thyroid immune response.

The source material was peripheral blood. The TCR originated in an adult woman with stable Graves' hyperthyroidism. Here the chain combines TRBV18 and TRBJ2-5; 8 bases in the junction line up with TRBD1. The base sequence is TGTGCCAGCTCGTGGACAGGGACGGAGACCCAGTACTTC. The resulting protein is CASSWTGTETQYF.